This TCR beta chain was identified in a study of T cells in narcolepsy. Some clones are missing from TCRdb's copy, which holds only in-frame ones; the method was immunoSEQ multiplex PCR. The table has roughly 34,000 clones, around 80% seen once. This clonotype was obtained from a human donor with narcolepsy. Sequencing was performed on CD45RA- memory CD4+ T cells from PBMCs.

The CDR3 loop is CASRYSGNTEAFF. Here the CDR3 DNA reads TGCGCCAGCAGATATTCAGGGAACACTGAAGCTTTCTTT. The rearrangement links TRBV4-1 to TRBJ1-1; no clear D. The V and J ends lost 6 bases and 1 base respectively, with 9 bases between them. Germline loops: CDR1 MGHRA, CDR2 YSYEKL. The CDR3 totals 13 residues.